Listed here are 14 T cell receptor beta chains from one sample, sequenced in a study of T-cell reconstitution after alpha-beta-depleted transplantation in children (dated by TCRdb to 2015 to 2016). The meaning of the sample's treatment or condition label: allogeneic hematopoietic cell transplantation with graft depleted of TCRalphabeta T cells and CD19 B cells. Library prep was done by PCR. The sample was run on an Illumina HiSeq 2500. To normalize quantification of the TCRbeta repertoire, the TCR libraries were built with molecular barcoding that relied on unique molecular identifiers. TCRdb handled the public reads itself, with Q25 trimming in fastp and clone calling in MiXCR, and kept productive beta chains. Rows are combined by CDR3 protein, so each entry shows the most common genes and DNA. The sample includes under 850,000 distinct CDR3 sequences, with around 13% observed a single time. Around 0.76% of the sample is held by the ten biggest clonotypes.

The sequenced sample was PBMCs, obtained before TCRalphabeta/CD19-depleted stem cell transplant. The receptors derive from a girl aged 2 to 10 with congenital amegakaryocytic thrombocytopenia, due to receive a stem cell transplant.

This clonotype has just a few counts. CDR3 DNA sequence: TGCAGCGCAGGACAGGGTACTTATGGCTACACCTTC. Its translation is CSAGQGTYGYTF. The chain recombines TRBV29-1 with TRBJ1-2; TRBD1 matches at 8 bases. Germline lookup yields CDR1 SQVTM and CDR2 ANQGSEA. The CDR3 loop spans 12 amino acids. V trimming: 7 bases; J trimming: 5 bases; junction bases outside the gene matches: 6.

Worth noting for this clonotype: One end of the junction is discordant with germline, which a read error may explain. The chain has TRBV4-1 and TRBJ1-4; D is uncertain. The germline V gene has CDR1 MGHRA and CDR2 YSYEKL. This CDR3 is built from 17 residues. Written as DNA, the CDR3 is TGCGCCAGCAGCCAGCCCTATCGAAGACAAGATAATGAAAAACTGTCTTTT. Translating gives CASSQPYRRQDNEKLSF.

The rearrangement joins TRBV27 to TRBJ1-1; no clear D gene. Germline values: CDR1 MNHEY, CDR2 SMNVEV (reference sequence). The germline V and J ends were trimmed by 5 bases and 0 bases, with 10 bases remaining between them. This CDR3 is 14 amino acids long. The CDR3 DNA follows: TGTGCCAGCAGTCGATCACGAATGAACACTGAAGCTTTCTTT. This gives the protein CASSRSRMNTEAFF.

This clonotype was counted a few times. J is TRBJ1-1 and V is TRBV20-1; D not resolved. CDR3 size: 10 residues. CDR1 is DFQATT, CDR2 SNEGSKA, per germline (reference sequence). Trimming removed 6 bases from V and 4 bases from J, with 6 bases in between. This CDR3 reads CSAARTEAFF. The CDR3 DNA reads as TGCAGTGCCGCCCGCACTGAAGCTTTCTTT.

This clonotype was seen many times. The V call is TRBV20-1, the J call TRBJ2-3, with 13 nucleotides matching TRBD2. Germline-derived CDR1 and CDR2 are DFQATT and SNEGSKA (reference sequence). CDR3 length: 16 residues. With V trimmed by 0 bases and J by 2 bases, 2 bases remained unmatched. The CDR3 loop reads CSARETSGRFTDTQYF. For the CDR3, the DNA is TGCAGTGCTAGAGAGACTAGCGGGAGGTTCACAGATACGCAGTATTTT.

This clonotype was seen only a few times. The chain combines TRBV7-9 with TRBJ1-2; D might be TRBD1 (5 bases). CDR3 size: 16 residues. Between the trimmed V and J ends, which lost 6 bases and 4 bases, there was a span of 21 bases. The germline V gene encodes CDR1 SEHNR and CDR2 FQNEAQ (reference sequence). CDR3 nucleotide sequence: TGTGCCAGCAGTTCCCAAGAGGGTATCGGGGGCTATGGCTACACCTTC. This translates into CASSSQEGIGGYGYTF.

The V and J genes are TRBV24-1 and TRBJ2-5; D ambiguous. The CDR3 extends over 12 amino acids. CDR1 is KGHDR, CDR2 SFDVKD, per germline. V gave up 0 bases and J gave up 5 bases, with 3 bases separating them. The CDR3 protein is CATSDLTETQYF. The CDR3 nucleotides read TGTGCCACCAGTGATTTGACCGAGACCCAGTACTTC.

The sample holds many counts of this clonotype. This chain uses TRBV15 with TRBJ2-1, with TRBD2 matching 10 bases. Trimming removed 9 bases from V and 8 bases from J; junction bases left unmatched: 7. The CDR3 contains 13 residues. The germline gives CDR1 LNHNV, CDR2 YYDKDF (reference sequence). The CDR3 DNA is TGTGCCACGGGGCTAGCGGGAGTCGATGAGCAGTTCTTC. It yields the protein CATGLAGVDEQFF.

The chain couples TRBV10-3 to TRBJ2-3; 8 bases map to TRBD2. Germline-derived CDR1 and CDR2 are ENHRY and SYGVKD. V lost 0 bases, J lost 2 bases, and 4 bases stayed unmatched. CDR3 length equals 16 residues. CDR3 protein: CAISESLAGLTDTQYF. The CDR3, as DNA: TGTGCCATCAGTGAGTCCCTAGCGGGCCTCACAGATACGCAGTATTTT.

The chain links TRBV10-3 to TRBJ2-1, with TRBD1 identical over 7 bases. In germline, CDR1 is ENHRY, CDR2 SYGVKD. This CDR3 has 13 amino acids. V was pared by 4 bases and J by 12 bases, with 9 bases of the junction left unmatched. CDR3 coding DNA: TGTGCCATCAGTGGCCAAGAAGGGGGCGGGCAGTTCTTC. Encoded protein: CAISGQEGGGQFF.

The chain uses TRBV11-2 and TRBJ2-1; 9 bases line up with TRBD2. Germline V lookup: CDR1 SGHAT, CDR2 FQNNGV. Trimming took 4 bases from V and 4 from J; bases not matched to a gene: 5. The CDR3 has 15 residues. CDR3 sequence: CASSYQTSGYNEQFF. CDR3 coding DNA: TGTGCCAGCAGCTACCAGACTAGCGGATACAATGAGCAGTTCTTC.

The rearrangement joins TRBV18 to TRBJ2-1, with 7 bases identical to TRBD1. This CDR3 spans 17 amino acids. The J segment lost 1 base and the V segment lost 6 bases, leaving 12 bases of the junction unmatched. The V gene's germline CDR1 is KGHSH and CDR2 LQKENI. The DNA of the CDR3 is TGTGCCAGCTCCCCTACCACCGGGACAGTGTCCTACAATGAGCAGTTCTTC. This sequence encodes CASSPTTGTVSYNEQFF.

This clonotype was seen a few times. A much larger clone lies one base from this, so it may be a read error. The chain joins TRBV29-1 to TRBJ1-2; D remains ambiguous. CDR1 is SQVTM and CDR2 is ANQGSEA in the germline V gene. CDR3 length: 13 amino acids. As DNA, the CDR3 is TGCAGCGTTGAAAAGGGCAGTACGTATGGCTACCCCTTC. It specifies CSVEKGSTYGYPF. The whole variable domain, remainder taken from reference TRBV29-1 and TRBJ1-2, is SAVISQKPSRDICQRGTSLTIQCQVDSQVTMMFWYRQQPGQSLTLIATANQGSEATYESGFVIDKFPISRPNLTFSTLTVSNMSPEDSSIYLCSVEKGSTYGYPFGSGTRLTVV.

CDR3 sequence reads: CSAPGDGVYEQYF. The CDR3 DNA reads TGCAGTGCTCCGGGGGACGGAGTCTACGAGCAGTACTTC. This chain uses TRBV20-1 with TRBJ2-7, with D possibly being TRBD2 (6 bases). From germline, CDR1 is DFQATT and CDR2 SNEGSKA (reference sequence). V shed 5 bases and J shed 3 bases, with 14 bases lying between them. The CDR3 consists of 13 residues.